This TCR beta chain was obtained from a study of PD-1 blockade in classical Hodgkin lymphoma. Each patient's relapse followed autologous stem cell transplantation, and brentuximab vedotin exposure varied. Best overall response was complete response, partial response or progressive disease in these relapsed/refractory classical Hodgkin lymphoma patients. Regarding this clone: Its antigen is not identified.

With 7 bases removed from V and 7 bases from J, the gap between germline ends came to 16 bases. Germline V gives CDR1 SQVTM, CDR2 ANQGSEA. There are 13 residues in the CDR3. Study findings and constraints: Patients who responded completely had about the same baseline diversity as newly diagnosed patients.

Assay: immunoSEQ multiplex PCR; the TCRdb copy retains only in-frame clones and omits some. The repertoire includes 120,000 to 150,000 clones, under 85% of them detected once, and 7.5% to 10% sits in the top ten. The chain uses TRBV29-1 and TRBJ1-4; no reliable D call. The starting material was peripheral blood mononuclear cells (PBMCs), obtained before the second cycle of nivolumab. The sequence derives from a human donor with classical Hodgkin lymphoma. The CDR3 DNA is TGCAGCGGAGGTCGAGCCGGAGGTGAAAAACTGTTTTTT. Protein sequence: CSGGRAGGEKLFF.